This T cell receptor (beta chain) is drawn from a study of post-analysis software for immune sequencing data. About the study: Multiple sclerosis in the patients followed relapsing-remitting, secondary progressive and progressive-relapsing courses.

Study conclusions and caveats: Patients with multiple sclerosis recorded significantly lower normalized Chao1 diversity than controls, the study found. Five TRBV segments, including TRBV5-6, TRBV5-1 and TRBV20-1, were more frequent in patients than controls.

With V trimmed by 6 bases and J by 5 bases, 12 bases remained unmatched. This CDR3 has 15 amino acids. The germline V gene encodes CDR1 MNHEY and CDR2 SMNVEV (reference sequence). The library was made from cDNA and included unique molecular identifiers. MiXCR, applied by TCRdb to the PCR reads, yields one record per CDR3 protein. Of 500,000 to 600,000 distinct CDR3 sequences in the sample, about 40% were seen once. With regard to this clonotype: Its antigen is as yet unknown.

This clonotype was sampled from a girl aged 10 to 17 with multiple sclerosis. The sample consisted of blood. This rearrangement joins TRBV27 to TRBJ2-7; 8 bases fit TRBD2. CDR3 nucleotides: TGTGCCAGCAGGGCCGGGACTAGAAGCATCCACGAGCAGTACTTC. Translated: CASRAGTRSIHEQYF.